This entry lists 20 T cell receptor beta chains sequenced from one sample in a study of Ad26.COV2.S vaccination and SARS-CoV-2 variants. Assay used: immunoSEQ multiplex PCR; TCRdb lists only in-frame clones, some missing. The table shows some 250,000 clones, with approximately 88% occurring only once. Noted treatment: about 20 received Ad26.COV2.S at low or high dose, single or two shots; five or six received placebo; per-sample allocation not given. Samples were taken on day 63 after the first vaccine or placebo injection. The sample in question was peripheral blood, obtained in a trial of Ad26.COV2.S vaccine versus placebo. The receptors were gathered from a person aged 18-65 years who received the Ad26.COV2.S COVID-19 vaccine or a placebo.

As DNA, the CDR3 is TGTGCCAGCAGTTACTCCTGGCAGGGGGGTTACGAGCAGTACTTC. Protein sequence: CASSYSWQGGYEQYF. V is TRBV6-5 and J is TRBJ2-7; TRBD1 might be the D (7 bases). The ends were cut back, 0 bases at V and 4 bases at J, with 13 bases in the middle. The CDR3 extends over 15 amino acids. Germline V CDR1 and CDR2: MNHEY, SVGAGI.

CDR3 sequence reads: CASSPFSRGAGANVLTF. Written as DNA, the CDR3 is TGTGCCAGCAGCCCCTTTAGCCGGGGGGCTGGGGCCAACGTCCTGACTTTC. The chain is built from TRBV3-1 (or the pseudogene TRBV3-2) and TRBJ2-6, with 7 positions matching TRBD2. The germline V gene has CDR1 LGHDT and CDR2 YNNKEL (reference sequence). J lost 2 bases, V lost 4 bases, and 8 bases had no gene match. CDR3 length: 17 residues.

The chain employs TRBV19 and TRBJ2-5; 9 bases are a match to TRBD1. CDR3 length equals 16 residues. V shed 0 bases, J shed 2 bases, and the junction held 4 bases outside the gene matches. CDR1 is LNHDA, CDR2 SQIVND, per germline (reference sequence). CDR3 protein: CASSIEGDRAQETQYF. The CDR3 DNA reads as TGTGCCAGTAGTATAGAGGGGGACAGGGCTCAAGAGACCCAGTACTTC.

The chain links TRBV19 to TRBJ1-5, with a tentative D call TRBD1 (5 bases). CDR1 is LNHDA and CDR2 is SQIVND in the germline V gene (reference sequence). Trimming shortened V by 7 bases and J by 4 bases, and 14 bases separated the two germline ends. The CDR3 consists of 14 residues. CDR3 protein: CASIPSEGNQPQHF. For the CDR3, the DNA is TGTGCCAGTATCCCGTCTGAGGGGAATCAGCCCCAGCATTTT. The whole variable domain, filled in from reference TRBV19 and TRBJ1-5, reads DGGITQSPKYLFRKEGQNVTLSCEQNLNHDAMYWYRQDPGQGLRLIYYSQIVNDFQKGDIAEGYSVSREKKESFPLTVTSAQKNPTAFYLCASIPSEGNQPQHFGDGTRLSIL.

The chain recombines TRBV6-4 with TRBJ2-1; 9 positions agree with TRBD2. This CDR3 is 20 amino acids long. J lost 6 bases, V lost 10 bases, and 28 bases had no gene match. Germline V gene lookup returns CDR1 MRHNA and CDR2 SNTAGT. The CDR3 here is CATPSRGGGAIRLLPNEQFF. The DNA for the CDR3 is TGTGCCACCCCGAGCCGGGGCGGGGGGGCTATTAGATTACTTCCCAATGAGCAGTTCTTC.

The V gene is TRBV5-1, the J gene TRBJ2-3; D ambiguous. Germline V gene data show CDR1 as SGHRS and CDR2 as YFSETQ. Trimming pared 4 bases from V and 2 bases from J, leaving 11 bases between. The CDR3 runs to 14 residues. CDR3 sequence: CASSPDTTTDTQYF. For the CDR3, the DNA is TGCGCCAGCAGCCCGGATACAACCACAGATACGCAGTATTTT.

The V call is TRBV19, the J call TRBJ2-2; TRBD1 or TRBD2 may be the D gene (5 bases each). Trimming took off 2 bases at V and 3 bases at J, with 10 bases between the two ends. The CDR3 consists of 15 residues. CDR1 is LNHDA, CDR2 SQIVND, per germline (reference sequence). The CDR3: CASSILGVYTGELFF. DNA for the CDR3: TGTGCCAGTAGTATATTGGGGGTCTACACCGGGGAGCTGTTTTTT.

This clone has a single count. The chain links TRBV10-2 to TRBJ2-6, with D unresolved. This CDR3 spans 16 amino acids. Germline lookup yields CDR1 WSHSY and CDR2 SAAADI. With 2 bases removed from V and 0 bases from J, the gap between germline ends came to 8 bases. CDR3 coding DNA: TGCGCCAGCAGTGAGGGAACTACCTCTGGGGCCAACGTCCTGACTTTC. This encodes CASSEGTTSGANVLTF.

The chain is built from TRBV6-2 or TRBV6-3 and TRBJ2-4; D could derive from TRBD1 or TRBD2 (5 bases each). The CDR3 extends over 16 amino acids. Germline assignment: CDR1 MNHEY and CDR2 SVGEGT. Trimming removed 6 bases from V and 0 bases from J, with 15 bases in between. CDR3 coding DNA: TGTGCCAGCAGCGAATTCCGGGACCTAGCCAAAAACATTCAGTACTTC. Translating gives CASSEFRDLAKNIQYF.

V gene TRBV25-1 combines with J gene TRBJ1-4; maybe TRBD1 (6 bases). Trimming removed 3 bases at V and 7 bases at J, with 15 bases between. CDR3 length equals 15 residues. In germline, CDR1 is MGHDK, CDR2 SYGVNS. CDR3 loop: CASSEPRGRGEKLFF. CDR3 coding DNA: TGTGCCAGCAGTGAGCCCAGGGGCAGGGGTGAAAAACTGTTTTTT.

The chain employs TRBV19 and TRBJ2-7, with D perhaps TRBD1 (6 bases). Germline V gives CDR1 LNHDA, CDR2 SQIVND (reference sequence). The CDR3 totals 15 residues. With 4 bases removed from V and 6 bases from J, the gap between germline ends came to 19 bases. In DNA, the CDR3 is TGTGCCAGTAGTACCCTCCGAGACAGGTCCAGCGAGCAGTACTTC. The encoded protein is CASSTLRDRSSEQYF.

The V and J genes are TRBV30 and TRBJ1-2, with 7 bases aligning to TRBD1. The germline V gene has CDR1 GTSNPN and CDR2 SVGIG (reference sequence). This CDR3 spans 12 amino acids. With V trimmed by 5 bases and J by 5 bases, 5 bases remained unmatched. CDR3 coding DNA: TGTGCCTGGCCGACAGGGCCATATGGCTACACCTTC. Protein: CAWPTGPYGYTF.

V and J are TRBV6-5 and TRBJ2-1; 11 bases map to TRBD2. Per the germline V gene, CDR1 is MNHEY and CDR2 is SVGAGI. The V and J ends lost 8 bases and 10 bases, in that order; junction bases with no gene match: 10. The CDR3 is 14 residues long. CDR3 residues: CASATSGSFHEQFF. The DNA for the CDR3 is TGTGCCAGCGCTACTAGCGGGAGTTTCCACGAGCAGTTCTTC.

The genes are TRBV25-1 and TRBJ1-6; D not resolved. Germline CDR1 and CDR2: MGHDK and SYGVNS. The CDR3 runs 12 residues. V lost 6 bases and J 6 bases, leaving 6 bases between the germline ends. The CDR3 DNA follows: TGTGCCAGCAGCCGAGGTAATTCACCCCTCCACTTT. This gives the protein CASSRGNSPLHF.

The genes are TRBV27 and TRBJ1-2; 7 bases fit TRBD1. Per the germline V gene, CDR1 is MNHEY and CDR2 is SMNVEV (reference sequence). Trimming took 2 bases from V and 4 from J; bases not matched to a gene: 4. The CDR3 extends over 14 amino acids. This CDR3 reads CASSLGGGSYGYTF. The DNA for the CDR3 is TGTGCCAGCAGTTTAGGAGGGGGCAGCTATGGCTACACCTTC.

The chain carries TRBV5-1 and TRBJ2-6; 10 nucleotides line up with TRBD1. Germline V gives CDR1 SGHRS, CDR2 YFSETQ. Trimming cost V 4 bases and J 3 bases; bases outside gene matches: 7. This CDR3 comprises 17 residues. CDR3: CASSPRQGAGGANVLTF. The CDR3 coding sequence is TGCGCCAGCAGCCCGCGACAGGGGGCGGGTGGGGCCAACGTCCTGACTTTC.

This chain joins TRBV10-1 and TRBJ2-3; D possibly corresponds to TRBD2 (6 bases). Per the germline V gene, CDR1 is WNHNN and CDR2 is SYGVQD (reference sequence). Deletions cut 0 bases from V and 2 bases from J, with 12 bases between. The CDR3 spans 16 residues. The CDR3 nucleotides are TGCGCCAGCAGTGAGTCATGGACTAAGCTCACAGATACGCAGTATTTT. It translates to CASSESWTKLTDTQYF.

J is TRBJ2-3 and V is TRBV5-4; D is undetermined. CDR3 length equals 17 residues. With 0 bases removed from V and 2 bases from J, the gap between germline ends came to 16 bases. Germline-derived CDR1 and CDR2 are SGHNT and YYREEE (reference sequence). The chain's CDR3 is CASSLVVLTPHTDTQYF. DNA for the CDR3: TGTGCCAGCAGCTTGGTGGTCCTCACCCCACACACAGATACGCAGTATTTT.

The chain carries TRBV27 and TRBJ1-6; weak D call: TRBD1 (6 bases). The CDR3 runs to 14 residues. V was clipped by 3 bases and J by 10 bases, with 13 bases between them. The germline gives CDR1 MNHEY, CDR2 SMNVEV (reference sequence). The CDR3: CASSFRGMGSPLHF. The CDR3 DNA reads as TGTGCCAGCAGTTTCAGGGGTATGGGATCACCCCTCCACTTT.

The V and J genes are TRBV28 and TRBJ1-2; D gene unclear. V was clipped by 6 bases and J by 1 base, with 3 bases between them. The CDR3 spans 11 residues. In germline, CDR1 is MDHEN, CDR2 SYDVKM. The CDR3 spells CASRLNYGYTF. The CDR3 DNA is TGTGCCAGCAGACTTAACTATGGCTACACCTTC.